Following are 31 T cell receptor beta chains from one sample sequenced in a study of blood T cell repertoires in COVID-19. The assay was immunoSEQ multiplex PCR, and TCRdb's table has in-frame clones only and misses some. Of 90,000 to 130,000 clones in the sample, 82% were seen once. Specimen: peripheral blood. The receptors stem from a man in his 70s with acute or convalescent COVID-19.

The chain employs TRBV19 and TRBJ2-6, with a weak D call TRBD1 (6 bases). Trimming took 5 bases from V and 2 from J, leaving 13 bases between them. This CDR3 region has 16 residues. CDR1 LNHDA and CDR2 SQIVND come from the germline V gene (reference sequence). DNA for the CDR3: TGTGCCAGTAGTCGAAGGGGGTTAGCTGGGGCCAACGTCCTGACTTTC. This codes for CASSRRGLAGANVLTF. Full variable domain (rest looked up from reference TRBV19 and TRBJ2-6): DGGITQSPKYLFRKEGQNVTLSCEQNLNHDAMYWYRQDPGQGLRLIYYSQIVNDFQKGDIAEGYSVSREKKESFPLTVTSAQKNPTAFYLCASSRRGLAGANVLTFGAGSRLTVL.

The chain recombines TRBV3-1 (or the pseudogene TRBV3-2) with TRBJ1-6; D is possibly TRBD1 (6 bases). Germline V CDR1 and CDR2: LGHDT, YNNKEL (reference sequence). The CDR3 has 16 residues. V gave up 1 base and J gave up 9 bases, with 16 bases separating them. The CDR3 region is CASSQALGGGGSPLHF. The CDR3 DNA sequence: TGTGCCAGCAGCCAAGCGCTTGGGGGCGGAGGTTCACCCCTCCACTTT.

This clone was detected once. The rearrangement joins TRBV6-5 to TRBJ2-2; tentatively, D is TRBD2 (6 bases). V gave up 5 bases and J gave up 3 bases, with 10 bases separating them. The germline gives CDR1 MNHEY, CDR2 SVGAGI. This CDR3 is built from 14 residues. The CDR3 loop is CASSPGTHTGELFF. DNA of the CDR3: TGTGCCAGCAGTCCCGGGACTCACACCGGGGAGCTGTTTTTT.

The gene calls are TRBV6-5 and TRBJ1-4, with 7 nucleotides matching TRBD1. V lost 6 bases, J lost 4 bases, and 8 bases stayed unmatched. Germline CDR1 reads MNHEY; CDR2 reads SVGAGI. The CDR3 contains 15 residues. CDR3 DNA: TGTGCCAGCAGAAGTGAGGGGGCGGGTAATGAAAAACTGTTTTTT. It translates to CASRSEGAGNEKLFF.

This chain uses TRBV19 with TRBJ2-1; TRBD2 might be the D (6 bases). The CDR3 contains 14 residues. The germline V gene encodes CDR1 LNHDA and CDR2 SQIVND (reference sequence). V shed 0 bases and J shed 13 bases, with 16 bases lying between them. CDR3 sequence: CASSIDNSGLVQFF. The CDR3 DNA is TGTGCCAGTAGTATAGATAATAGCGGCCTTGTTCAGTTCTTC.

This clone was recorded a few times. The V gene is TRBV19, the J gene TRBJ1-2, with no clear D. The CDR3 covers 15 residues. The germline gives CDR1 LNHDA, CDR2 SQIVND (reference sequence). V lost 1 base and J 4 bases, leaving 13 bases between the germline ends. For the CDR3, the DNA is TGTGCCAGTAGTATAGCCTCGACATACCTCTATGGCTACACCTTC. Translated: CASSIASTYLYGYTF.

This clone was recorded only once. J is TRBJ2-7 and V is TRBV19; TRBD1 matches at 12 bases. The CDR3 is 15 amino acids. In germline, CDR1 is LNHDA, CDR2 SQIVND (reference sequence). J was trimmed by 4 bases and V by 5 bases; bases with no gene match: 6. The CDR3 region is CASSRDRGQGYEQYF. The DNA for the CDR3 is TGTGCCAGTAGTCGGGACAGGGGGCAGGGGTACGAGCAGTACTTC.

In DNA, the CDR3 is TGCAGCGTTGGATCGACAGGGGACCATTATGGCTACACCTTC. It translates to CSVGSTGDHYGYTF. The rearrangement uses TRBV29-1 and TRBJ1-2; 8 nucleotides align to TRBD1. The CDR3 totals 14 residues. J gave up 5 bases and V 4 bases, and 9 bases lay outside the gene matches. Germline assignment: CDR1 SQVTM and CDR2 ANQGSEA.

CDR3 loop: CASSLAVNSDTEAFF. DNA for the CDR3: TGTGCCAGCAGCTTGGCGGTCAACTCGGACACTGAAGCTTTCTTT. The chain links TRBV5-4 to TRBJ1-1; D is unresolved. From germline, CDR1 is SGHNT and CDR2 YYREEE (reference sequence). The CDR3 consists of 15 residues. Trimming cost V 0 bases and J 3 bases, with 12 bases left between them.

This clone came up once. The chain has TRBV28 and TRBJ1-2; 7 bases map to TRBD1. This CDR3 spans 15 amino acids. Germline V lookup: CDR1 MDHEN, CDR2 SYDVKM. V gave up 3 bases and J gave up 6 bases; unmatched junction bases: 10. The CDR3 region is CASSFFDRVKDGYTF. The CDR3 region has the DNA TGTGCCAGCAGTTTCTTCGACAGGGTGAAAGATGGCTACACCTTC.

This chain connects TRBV29-1 to TRBJ1-1, with D possibly matching TRBD1 (5 bases). CDR1 and CDR2 from the germline V gene are SQVTM and ANQGSEA. V dropped 4 bases and J dropped 4 bases, with 13 bases sitting between them. The CDR3 has 13 amino acids. The CDR3 here is CSVARGSGTEAFF. CDR3 nucleotide sequence: TGCAGCGTTGCCCGGGGGTCAGGCACTGAAGCTTTCTTT.

V is TRBV5-1 and J is TRBJ2-2; TRBD1 matches at 9 bases. Germline lookup yields CDR1 SGHRS and CDR2 YFSETQ. The junction had 14 bases not matched to a gene; V was cut back by 4 bases and J by 4 bases. The CDR3 extends over 18 amino acids. DNA of the CDR3: TGCGCCAGCAGCGGACGGTGGGGACAGGGACCTTCCACCGGGGAGCTGTTTTTT. Translated: CASSGRWGQGPSTGELFF.

Written as DNA, the CDR3 is TGCGCCAGCAGACTACAGGGGCCGGACGCTGAAGCTTTCTTT. It translates to CASRLQGPDAEAFF. V and J are TRBV4-1 and TRBJ1-1, with 7 bases lining up with TRBD1. The CDR3 length is 14 residues. The trim removed 6 bases at V and 6 bases at J, leaving 10 bases unmatched. Germline CDR1 reads MGHRA; CDR2 reads YSYEKL.

V is TRBV28 and J is TRBJ2-7, with 8 bases that match TRBD1. The CDR3 sequence is 16 residues long. Germline lookup yields CDR1 MDHEN and CDR2 SYDVKM. After removal of 10 bases from V and 9 bases from J, the junction contained 23 bases not matched to a gene. This CDR3 reads CATARLNGQGVTRQYF. The CDR3 region has the DNA TGTGCCACCGCCCGTCTAAATGGACAGGGTGTCACGAGGCAGTACTTC.

The table lists this clone with a count of one. V is TRBV7-8 and J is TRBJ1-2, with TRBD1 matching over 9 bases. The germline gives CDR1 SGHVS, CDR2 FQNEAQ. The trim removed 3 bases at V and 4 bases at J, leaving 6 bases unmatched. CDR3 length: 15 residues. In DNA, the CDR3 is TGTGCCAGCAGCTTCTCTGGGACAGGGAGCTATGGCTACACCTTC. Its protein is CASSFSGTGSYGYTF.

The V call is TRBV18, the J call TRBJ2-2, with TRBD1 matching 10 bases. Germline trimming cut 2 bases from V and 4 bases from J; bases unmatched to any gene: 10. This CDR3 spans 18 amino acids. Germline loops: CDR1 KGHSH, CDR2 LQKENI. In DNA form, the CDR3 reads TGTGCCAGCTCACCATCCCGTTCTGGGACAGGGGTCACCGGGGAGCTGTTTTTT. Encoded protein: CASSPSRSGTGVTGELFF.

The chain joins TRBV2 to TRBJ2-3; D unclear. V was pared by 2 bases and J by 7 bases, with 13 bases between. This CDR3 has 14 amino acids. Germline V lookup: CDR1 SNHLY, CDR2 FYNNEI. The CDR3 sequence: CASSELGISYTQYF. Written as DNA, the CDR3 is TGTGCCAGCAGTGAACTAGGAATATCGTATACGCAGTATTTT.

V is TRBV7-6 and J is TRBJ1-5; a weak D match, TRBD1 (5 bases). Per the germline V gene, CDR1 is SGHVS and CDR2 is FNYEAQ. The length of the CDR3 is 14 residues. Trimming removed 9 bases at V and 0 bases at J, with 12 bases between. Here the CDR3 DNA reads TGTGCCAGTTCAGCACAGGATAGCAATCAGCCCCAGCATTTT. Amino acids: CASSAQDSNQPQHF.

The chain links TRBV21-1 to TRBJ2-7; the DNA was not used to check the table's D call, TRBD2. TRBV21-1 counts as a pseudogene. This CDR3 has 15 residues. This chain's CDR3 is CASSKLRRSSYEQYF. CDR3 nucleotide sequence: TGTGCCAGCAGCAAACTGAGACGGAGCTCCTACGAGCAGTACTTC.

This clone was seen only a few times. The rearrangement uses TRBV7-2 and TRBJ1-1; D perhaps matches TRBD1 (6 bases). CDR1 and CDR2 (germline): SGHTA, FQGNSA. V gave up 0 bases and J gave up 8 bases, with 16 bases separating them. CDR3 length equals 15 residues. The CDR3 reads CASSLALGAVAEAFF. CDR3 in DNA: TGTGCCAGCAGCTTAGCATTGGGGGCCGTAGCCGAAGCTTTCTTT.

The rearrangement joins TRBV18 to TRBJ1-2; D might be TRBD1 (6 bases). V was cut by 1 base and J by 1 base, with 7 bases left in between. The CDR3 length is 14 residues. CDR1 is KGHSH and CDR2 is LQKENI in the germline V gene. The CDR3 coding sequence is TGTGCCAGCTCACCACGGGGGCTTAACTATGGCTACACCTTC. The encoded protein is CASSPRGLNYGYTF.

The V and J genes are TRBV12-3 or TRBV12-4 and TRBJ2-5; the D is unclear. Trimming cost V 6 bases and J 5 bases, with 10 bases left between them. There are 12 residues in the CDR3. CDR3 sequence (DNA): TGTGCCAGCAGCCCTCCCGGGGAGACCCAGTACTTC. It yields the protein CASSPPGETQYF.

The chain employs TRBV6-1 and TRBJ2-7; possible D gene TRBD1, 5 bases. The CDR3 extends over 14 amino acids. Germline CDR1 MNHNS, CDR2 SASEGT. The germline V and J ends were trimmed by 3 bases and 4 bases, with 13 bases remaining between them. This chain's CDR3 is CASSELGRVYEQYF. The CDR3 DNA is TGTGCCAGCAGTGAGTTGGGCAGGGTATACGAGCAGTACTTC.

This sequence joins TRBV2 and TRBJ2-2, with 7 bases fitting TRBD1. CDR3 length: 14 amino acids. Germline CDR1 and CDR2: SNHLY and FYNNEI. Trimming removed 4 bases from V and 9 bases from J; junction bases left unmatched: 8. CDR3 amino acids: CASSGTGINRELFF. The CDR3 nucleotides are TGTGCCAGCAGTGGGACAGGCATAAACCGGGAGCTGTTTTTT.

This sequence joins TRBV12-3 or TRBV12-4 and TRBJ1-5; D unresolved. The CDR3 consists of 13 residues. Trimming took 0 bases from V and 9 from J, leaving 9 bases between them. CDR3 loop: CASSLAEVGPQHF. The CDR3 coding sequence is TGTGCCAGCAGTTTAGCGGAGGTCGGGCCCCAGCATTTT.

This chain uses TRBV30 with TRBJ2-1; D call uncertain. Trimming left V 2 bases short and J 6 bases short, with 14 bases between. This CDR3 is built from 14 residues. Germline V gives CDR1 GTSNPN, CDR2 SVGIG (reference sequence). CDR3 in DNA: TGTGCCTGGAGTCCTCGGCTCGGGTTCAATGAGCAGTTCTTC. This codes for CAWSPRLGFNEQFF.

In its sample, this clone was seen once. The chain combines TRBV6-5 with TRBJ2-2; 10 bases match TRBD1. The germline gives CDR1 MNHEY, CDR2 SVGAGI. This CDR3 contains 15 residues. V was pared by 4 bases and J by 6 bases, with 5 bases of the junction left unmatched. The CDR3 DNA sequence: TGTGCCAGCAGTTTTACCGGGACAGGGGCCGGGGAGCTGTTTTTT. Translated, it gives CASSFTGTGAGELFF.

The chain uses TRBV30 and TRBJ2-1; D may be TRBD1 (5 bases). The V end lost 0 bases, the J end lost 4 bases, and 13 bases lay between the germline ends. CDR1 and CDR2 from the germline V gene are GTSNPN and SVGIG (reference sequence). The CDR3 covers 15 residues. CDR3 nucleotide sequence: TGTGCCTGGAGTGTAGAAGGACATACTTACAATGAGCAGTTCTTC. It translates to CAWSVEGHTYNEQFF.

This chain uses TRBV7-3 with TRBJ2-5, with 8 nucleotides matching TRBD2. CDR3 length equals 17 residues. Trimming took 3 bases from V and 2 from J; bases not matched to a gene: 11. Germline V gene data show CDR1 as SGHTA and CDR2 as FQGTGA. The CDR3: CASSFIAGGGRQETQYF. CDR3 in DNA: TGTGCCAGCAGCTTCATCGCGGGAGGCGGGAGGCAAGAGACCCAGTACTTC.

The chain couples TRBV25-1 to TRBJ1-2; 7 bases map to TRBD1. The CDR3 has 14 residues. Trimming cost V 2 bases and J 8 bases; bases outside gene matches: 8. Germline assignment: CDR1 MGHDK and CDR2 SYGVNS. The CDR3 nucleotides are TGTGCCAGCAGTGAACTCGACAGGGCAAAAGGCTACACCTTC. This gives the protein CASSELDRAKGYTF.

The V call is TRBV4-1, the J call TRBJ2-1; 11 positions agree with TRBD2. Germline V gene sequence: CDR1 MGHRA, CDR2 YSYEKL. There are 15 residues in the CDR3. V was clipped by 1 base and J by 6 bases; unmatched bases: 2. In DNA form, the CDR3 reads TGCGCCAGCAGCCAAGCGACTAGCGGGACCAATGAGCAGTTCTTC. It translates to CASSQATSGTNEQFF.